These T cell receptor beta chains were read from a single sample in a study of CD8 T cells in Susac syndrome. TCRdb reanalysed the immunoSEQ multiplex PCR reads using MiXCR and keeps one entry per CDR3 protein. The sample has 100,000 to 150,000 distinct CDR3 sequences, around 95% seen once. The sample comprised CD4+ T cells from PBMCs. These receptors originate from a human donor in good health. Both conserved end residues are part of each CDR3. A D gene is named only where the DNA matches it firmly. A clone size is listed for some rows: how often the clone was seen (once, few, many), or a class if it is expanded.

TRBV6-2/TRBV6-3	.	.	TRBJ1-5	CASSFGTSNQPQHF	TGTGCCAGCAGTTTCGGGACAAGCAATCAGCCCCAGCATTTT
TRBV20-1	.	.	TRBJ2-1	CSAEGPSSYNEQFF	TGCAGTGCAGAGGGGCCTAGCTCCTACAATGAGCAGTTCTTC
TRBV30	.	TRBD1	TRBJ1-2	CAWRKGGHGYTF	TGTGCCTGGAGAAAAGGGGGCCATGGCTACACCTTC
TRBV5-4	.	TRBD2	TRBJ2-5	CASSSGTSGKETQYF	TGTGCCAGCAGCTCGGGGACTAGCGGAAAAGAGACCCAGTACTTC
TRBV6-5	.	TRBD1	TRBJ1-2	CASRPKRTGGLGYTF	TGTGCCAGCAGGCCTAAAAGGACAGGTGGACTTGGCTACACCTTC
TRBV7-2	.	TRBD2	TRBJ2-3	CASSLRAGAGFSTDTQYF	TGTGCCAGCAGCTTAAGGGCGGGAGCGGGGTTCAGCACAGATACGCAGTATTTT
TRBV6-4	.	.	TRBJ1-1	CASSDSSGTEAFF	TGTGCCAGCAGTGACTCTTCGGGGACTGAAGCTTTCTTT
TRBV2	.	.	TRBJ1-1	CASTEGRYTEAFF	TGTGCCAGCACTGAGGGACGGTACACTGAAGCTTTCTTT
TRBV29-1	.	TRBD2	TRBJ2-1	CSVPTSGKGNEQFF	TGCAGCGTCCCGACTAGCGGGAAGGGGAATGAGCAGTTCTTC
TRBV24-1	once	.	TRBJ1-2	CATSEGDSPVAGYTF	TGTGCCACCAGTGAAGGGGACTCCCCTGTGGCCGGCTACACCTTC
TRBV4-3	.	.	TRBJ2-1	CASSQEGGGLSYNEQFF	TGCGCCAGCAGCCAAGAGGGGGGAGGTCTCTCCTACAATGAGCAGTTCTTC
TRBV2	.	.	TRBJ1-1	CASSKQIPNTEAFF	TGTGCCAGCAGCAAACAGATCCCGAACACTGAAGCTTTCTTT
TRBV15	.	.	TRBJ2-1	CATSPVRHEQFF	TGTGCCACCAGCCCCGTTAGGCATGAGCAGTTCTTC
TRBV7-2	.	TRBD1	TRBJ1-5	CASSRQGGSNQPQHF	TGTGCCAGCAGCCGACAGGGGGGAAGCAATCAGCCCCAGCATTTT
TRBV7-9	once	TRBD1	TRBJ2-7	CASSPRTGTDEQYF	TGTGCCAGCAGCCCTCGGACAGGGACAGACGAGCAGTACTTC
TRBV4-3	.	.	TRBJ1-1	CASSQDHGGVNTEAFF	TGCGCCAGCAGCCAAGATCATGGTGGTGTGAACACTGAAGCTTTCTTT
TRBV20-1	.	.	TRBJ1-5	CSALSPNSLRGQPQHF	TGCAGTGCCCTATCGCCGAATAGCTTGAGGGGTCAGCCCCAGCATTTT
TRBV6-6	.	.	TRBJ2-6	CASTVLGANVLTF	TGTGCCAGCACCGTCCTGGGGGCCAACGTCCTGACTTTC
TRBV5-4	.	.	TRBJ1-1	CASSERRGQYEAFF	TGTGCCAGCAGCGAAAGGAGAGGACAGTATGAAGCTTTCTTT
TRBV7-2	.	.	TRBJ2-2	CASSSALYTGELFF	TGTGCCAGCAGCTCCGCGCTTTACACCGGGGAGCTGTTTTTT
TRBV6-2/TRBV6-3	.	.	TRBJ1-1	CASSYQGRGNTEAFF	TGTGCCAGCAGTTACCAGGGTCGGGGGAACACTGAAGCTTTCTTT
TRBV7-8	.	TRBD1	TRBJ2-3	CASSARDRGTDTQYF	TGTGCCAGCAGCGCAAGGGACAGGGGAACAGATACGCAGTATTTT
TRBV20-1	.	.	TRBJ1-5	CSAYQGTWQPQHF	TGCAGTGCTTATCAGGGAACCTGGCAGCCCCAGCATTTT
TRBV19	.	.	TRBJ1-1	CASSIVPGGSGEAFF	TGTGCCAGTAGTATCGTCCCGGGTGGTAGTGGTGAAGCTTTCTTT
TRBV1	.	.	TRBJ1-2	CTSSRDTVEVECGYTF	TGCACCAGCAGCCGGGACACCGTAGAGGTTGAGTGTGGCTACACCTTC
TRBV5-6	.	.	TRBJ2-5	CASSFRGGRPSETQYF	TGTGCCAGCAGCTTCAGGGGGGGACGCCCCTCAGAGACCCAGTACTTC
TRBV20-1	.	.	TRBJ1-4	CSARVTGPEKLFF	TGCAGTGCTCGGGTAACAGGGCCTGAAAAACTGTTTTTT
TRBV7-2	.	TRBD1	TRBJ1-5	CASSLGTGGSNQPQHF	TGTGCCAGCAGCTTAGGTACAGGGGGTAGCAATCAGCCCCAGCATTTT
TRBV3-1	.	.	TRBJ2-1	CASSQAGLTYNEQFF	TGTGCCAGCAGCCAAGCGGGGCTCACCTACAATGAGCAGTTCTTC
TRBV7-9	.	.	TRBJ2-7	CASSYTEGRNTDF	TGTGCCAGCAGTTATACAGAGGGGCGGAACACGGACTTC
TRBV7-9	.	.	TRBJ2-5	CASSFGTQETQYF	TGTGCCAGCAGCTTTGGGACACAAGAGACCCAGTACTTC
TRBV2	.	.	TRBJ1-5	CASSVESGNQPQHF	TGTGCCAGCAGTGTAGAGTCGGGCAATCAGCCCCAGCATTTT
TRBV7-2	.	.	TRBJ2-5	CASSGGLATETQYF	TGTGCCAGCAGCGGCGGGCTAGCTACAGAGACCCAGTACTTC
TRBV7-2	few	TRBD1	TRBJ2-5	CASSLTGSETQYF	TGTGCCAGCAGCCTGACAGGGAGCGAGACCCAGTACTTC
TRBV18	.	TRBD1	TRBJ1-5	CASSQDRGLSKPQHF	TGTGCCAGCTCCCAGGACAGGGGGCTATCGAAGCCCCAGCATTTT
TRBV10-2	.	TRBD1	TRBJ1-2	CASSPDRTNYGYTF	TGCGCCAGCAGTCCGGACAGGACTAACTATGGCTACACCTTC
TRBV2	.	TRBD1	TRBJ1-1	CAGETGGDTEAFF	TGTGCCGGAGAGACAGGGGGGGACACTGAAGCTTTCTTT
TRBV15	once	.	TRBJ2-2	CATSRDQGFGDTGELFF	TGTGCCACCAGCAGAGATCAGGGGTTCGGGGACACCGGGGAGCTGTTTTTT
TRBV7-2	.	.	TRBJ2-3	CASSLARMTDTQYF	TGTGCCAGCAGCTTAGCCAGAATGACAGATACGCAGTATTTT
TRBV5-1	once	TRBD2	TRBJ2-1	CASSPESGRALNEQFF	TGCGCCAGCAGCCCCGAGAGCGGGAGGGCCCTCAATGAGCAGTTCTTC
TRBV20-1	once	.	TRBJ1-1	CSARARDGTEAFF	TGCAGTGCTAGGGCTAGGGATGGCACTGAAGCTTTCTTT
TRBV11-2	.	.	TRBJ2-5	CASRRKEETQYF	TGTGCCAGCCGGCGGAAAGAAGAGACCCAGTACTTC
TRBV9	.	.	TRBJ1-1	CASSPKEGAGVF	TGTGCCAGCAGCCCTAAGGAAGGGGCAGGCGTATTT
TRBV2	.	TRBD2	TRBJ2-7	CASGGREGYEQYF	TGTGCCAGCGGCGGCCGGGAGGGTTACGAGCAGTACTTC
TRBV29-1	.	.	TRBJ2-7	CSVSLSYEQYF	TGCAGCGTAAGCCTCTCCTACGAGCAGTACTTC
TRBV2	.	TRBD1	TRBJ1-2	CASTPGTGYGYTF	TGTGCCAGCACCCCCGGGACAGGGTATGGCTACACCTTC
TRBV5-5	.	.	TRBJ1-5	CASSLYYSNQPQHF	TGTGCCAGCAGCTTGTACTATAGCAATCAGCCCCAGCATTTT
TRBV20-1	.	.	TRBJ2-1	CSARDSGSGVDEQFF	TGCAGTGCTAGAGATTCAGGTAGCGGTGTGGATGAGCAGTTCTTC
TRBV28	.	.	TRBJ2-7	CASSSGGTYEQYF	TGTGCCAGCAGTTCCGGGGGAACCTACGAGCAGTACTTC
TRBV30	.	.	TRBJ1-1	CAWTWTAEAFF	TGTGCCTGGACATGGACCGCTGAAGCTTTCTTT
TRBV7-2	.	.	TRBJ2-5	CASSLRPQETQYF	TGTGCCAGCAGCTTACGTCCCCAAGAGACCCAGTACTTC
TRBV19	.	TRBD1	TRBJ2-7	CASSSGGGGDEQYF	TGTGCCAGTAGCTCAGGGGGCGGCGGCGACGAGCAGTACTTC
TRBV3-1	once	.	TRBJ2-2	CASSQAGPNKLFF	TGTGCCAGCAGCCAAGCTGGCCCTAACAAGCTGTTTTTT